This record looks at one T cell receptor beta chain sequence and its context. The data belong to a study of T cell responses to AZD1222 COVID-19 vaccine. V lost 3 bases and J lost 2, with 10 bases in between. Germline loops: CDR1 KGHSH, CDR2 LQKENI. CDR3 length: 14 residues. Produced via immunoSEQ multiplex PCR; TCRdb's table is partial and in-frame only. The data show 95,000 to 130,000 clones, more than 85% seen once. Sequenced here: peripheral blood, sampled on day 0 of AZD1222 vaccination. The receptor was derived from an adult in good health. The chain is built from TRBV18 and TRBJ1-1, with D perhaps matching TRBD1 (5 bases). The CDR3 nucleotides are TGTGCCAGCTCACCGCAGGGCCAAAACACTGAAGCTTTCTTT. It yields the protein CASSPQGQNTEAFF.